This T cell receptor (beta chain) was obtained from a study of blood T cell repertoires in COVID-19. Only in-frame clones appear in the TCRdb table, and some are missing; sequencing was by immunoSEQ multiplex PCR. The data contain approximately 400,000 clones, around 87% of them singletons. Participant ages covered about 18 to 100 years across 20 to 30 US areas. With 6 bases removed from V and 6 bases from J, the gap between germline ends came to 18 bases. The length of the CDR3 is 15 residues. Germline CDR1 is LNHDA and CDR2 is SQIVND (reference sequence). The sample comprised PBMCs or T cells enriched from blood (not recorded which). The sequence derives from a man aged 25-45 years who had recovered from COVID-19. The gene calls are TRBV19 and TRBJ2-1; no clear D gene. The CDR3, as DNA: TGTGCCAGTAGGCTGCGACAAACGCAAACCAATGAGCAGTTCTTC. Amino acid sequence: CASRLRQTQTNEQFF.